The 10 T cell receptor beta chains given below trace back to one sample, sequenced in a study of cytomegalovirus exposure and HLA in healthy donors. PCR used 60 Vbeta primers and 13 Jbeta primers. Using immunoSEQ multiplex PCR, the repertoire was profiled, and TCRdb retains in-frame clones only, with some absent. The sample yields roughly 250,000 clones, 70% to 90% seen once. Sample: PBMCs. Receptor source: a woman aged 40 to 50 in good health and CMV-seropositive.

Only one count was recorded for this clone. The J gene is TRBJ2-7, the V gene TRBV27; D remains unclear. With 2 bases removed from V and 5 bases from J, the gap between germline ends came to 7 bases. Germline V gene sequence: CDR1 MNHEY, CDR2 SMNVEV (reference sequence). There are 12 residues in the CDR3. In nucleotides, the CDR3 is TGTGCCAGCAGTTTAAGAGGCCACGAGCAGTACTTC. Its protein product is CASSLRGHEQYF.

The chain joins TRBV30 to TRBJ2-7; no clear D gene. V shed 1 base and J shed 6 bases, with 13 bases lying between them. Germline V gene data show CDR1 as GTSNPN and CDR2 as SVGIG (reference sequence). There are 13 residues in the CDR3. Here the CDR3 DNA reads TGTGCCTGGAGTGCTATCGCACTGCCCGAGCAGTACTTC. Translating gives CAWSAIALPEQYF.

The rearrangement links TRBV30 to TRBJ1-4, with a tentative D call TRBD1 (6 bases). The CDR3 spans 13 residues. Per germline, CDR1 GTSNPN and CDR2 SVGIG (reference sequence). The V gene lost 1 base and the J gene lost 9 bases, with 12 bases spanning the gap. The CDR3 reads CAWSEQGVKKLFF. The DNA for the CDR3 is TGTGCCTGGAGTGAACAGGGTGTAAAAAAACTGTTTTTT.

This clone has only a few counts. The V call is TRBV4-3, the J call TRBJ2-1; 10 positions agree with TRBD1. The germline V gene has CDR1 LGHNA and CDR2 YSLEER. CDR3 size: 16 residues. With V trimmed by 1 base and J by 8 bases, 8 bases remained unmatched. The CDR3: CASSQGLGTGADEQFF. The CDR3 nucleotides are TGCGCCAGCAGCCAAGGGCTCGGGACAGGGGCTGATGAGCAGTTCTTC.

This sequence joins TRBV19 and TRBJ1-5; the match to TRBD1 covers 7 bases. Looked up from germline, CDR1 is LNHDA and CDR2 is SQIVND (reference sequence). J lost 5 bases, V lost 5 bases, and 6 bases had no gene match. CDR3 length: 14 amino acids. The CDR3 nucleotides read TGTGCCAGTAGTCCGGGGACAGTCTATCAGCCCCAGCATTTT. It translates to CASSPGTVYQPQHF.

This clone was counted a single time. The chain recombines TRBV4-2 with TRBJ2-5; 8 nucleotides agree with TRBD1. Judging by the DNA end, TRBJ2-7 fits better; the J call may be wrong. The length of the CDR3 is 14 residues. From germline, CDR1 is LGHNA and CDR2 YNFKEQ. CDR3 sequence reads: CASSQLGQGGEQYF. As DNA, the CDR3 is TGTGCCAGCAGCCAACTAGGACAGGGTGGCGAGCAGTACTTC.

The rearrangement uses TRBV9 and TRBJ1-4; tentatively, D is TRBD1 (5 bases). Looked up from germline, CDR1 is SGDLS and CDR2 is YYNGEE. The CDR3 is made up of 14 amino acids. V dropped 5 bases and J dropped 6 bases, with 14 bases sitting between them. The CDR3 is CASSRQIEDEKLFF. As DNA, the CDR3 is TGTGCCAGCAGTCGACAGATCGAAGATGAAAAACTGTTTTTT.

V gene TRBV10-3 combines with J gene TRBJ1-1; D is unresolved. V was pared by 6 bases and J by 1 base, with 12 bases between. The V gene's germline CDR1 is ENHRY and CDR2 SYGVKD. The CDR3 sequence is 14 residues long. CDR3 nucleotides: TGTGCCATCAGGAAGGGAGTTACGAACACTGAAGCTTTCTTT. Translation gives CAIRKGVTNTEAFF.

The chain carries TRBV28 and TRBJ2-7; 10 nucleotides align to TRBD2. V lost 2 bases and J lost 2; bases outside the gene matches: 6. The CDR3 has 16 residues. The germline V gene has CDR1 MDHEN and CDR2 SYDVKM. The CDR3 DNA follows: TGTGCCAGCAGTTTAAGGTCGAGCGGGAGGGCCTACGAGCAGTACTTC. Translation: CASSLRSSGRAYEQYF.

CDR3 nucleotides: TGTGCCAGCAGTTTCTACCTCTCCTACGAGCAGTACTTC. This sequence encodes CASSFYLSYEQYF. The chain employs TRBV27 and TRBJ2-7; no clear D gene. Germline lookup yields CDR1 MNHEY and CDR2 SMNVEV (reference sequence). This CDR3 is 13 amino acids long. The ends were cut back, 3 bases at V and 0 bases at J, with 6 bases in the middle.